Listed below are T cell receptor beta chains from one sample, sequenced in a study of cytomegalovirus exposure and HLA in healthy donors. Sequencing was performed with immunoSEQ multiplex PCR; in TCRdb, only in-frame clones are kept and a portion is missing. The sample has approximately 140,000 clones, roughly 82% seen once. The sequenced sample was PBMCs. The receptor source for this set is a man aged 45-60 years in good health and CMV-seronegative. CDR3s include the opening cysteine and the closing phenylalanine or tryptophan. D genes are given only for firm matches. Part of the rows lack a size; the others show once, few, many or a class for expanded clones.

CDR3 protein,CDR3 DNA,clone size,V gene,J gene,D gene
CATNRDLDIQPQHF,TGTGCCACCAACCGGGACTTAGATATTCAGCCCCAGCATTTT,.,TRBV10-3,TRBJ1-5,.
CASSLAGIYGYTF,TGCGCCAGCAGCTTAGCGGGAATCTATGGCTACACCTTC,.,TRBV5-1,TRBJ1-2,.
CASSVAGGGTEAFF,TGTGCCAGCAGCGTAGCTGGGGGCGGGACTGAAGCTTTCTTT,.,TRBV9,TRBJ1-1,.
CASSLGGGEAQYF,TGTGCCAGCAGCCTCGGGGGGGGTGAGGCGCAGTATTTT,few,TRBV7-6,TRBJ2-3,TRBD2
CASSVVGQGEDGYTF,TGTGCCAGCAGCGTAGTCGGACAGGGAGAGGATGGCTACACCTTC,.,TRBV9,TRBJ1-2,TRBD1
CASSYETQGPAAFF,TGTGCCAGCAGTTACGAGACACAGGGGCCTGCGGCTTTCTTT,.,TRBV6-5,TRBJ1-1,TRBD1
CASSVAQGGFTGELFF,TGTGCCAGCAGCGTAGCCCAGGGGGGATTTACCGGGGAGCTGTTTTTT,.,TRBV9,TRBJ2-2,.
CAWKSRDRAYEQYF,TGTGCCTGGAAGAGCCGAGACAGGGCGTACGAGCAGTACTTC,.,TRBV30,TRBJ2-7,TRBD1
CASSGDITDTQYF,TGTGCCAGCAGTGGGGACATCACAGATACGCAGTATTTT,.,TRBV2,TRBJ2-3,.
CSARPRLAGAGEQYF,TGCAGCGCTCGCCCCAGACTAGCGGGGGCGGGCGAGCAGTACTTC,few,TRBV29-1,TRBJ2-7,TRBD2
CASSGQDIGGTEAFF,TGTGCCAGCAGTGGACAGGACATAGGGGGTACTGAAGCTTTCTTT,.,TRBV6-5,TRBJ1-1,TRBD1
CATSGTGPWQPQHF,TGTGCCACCTCCGGGACAGGGCCCTGGCAGCCCCAGCATTTT,.,TRBV15,TRBJ1-5,TRBD1
CASSFRRATNEKLFF,TGTGCCAGCAGCTTTCGACGGGCAACTAATGAAAAACTGTTTTTT,.,TRBV7-2,TRBJ1-4,.
CASSQGRGGQPQHF,TGCGCCAGCAGCCAAGGGCGAGGAGGGCAGCCCCAGCATTTT,.,TRBV4-3,TRBJ1-5,.
CAWRDRGRWSSYNSPLHF,TGTGCCTGGAGGGACAGGGGAAGGTGGAGCTCCTATAATTCACCCCTCCACTTT,.,TRBV30,TRBJ1-6,TRBD1
CASSGGILNYGYTF,TGTGCCAGCAGTGGAGGGATCCTTAACTATGGCTACACCTTC,.,TRBV2,TRBJ1-2,.
CASSLGGAWETQYF,TGTGCTAGCAGCTTAGGCGGGGCGTGGGAGACCCAGTACTTC,.,TRBV7-7,TRBJ2-5,.
CASSLVAGSNEKLFF,TGTGCCAGCAGCTTAGTGGCAGGTTCTAATGAAAAACTGTTTTTT,.,TRBV7-2,TRBJ1-4,.